This T cell receptor beta chain is drawn from a study of tumor and adjacent non-tumor tissue in lung cancer. Study-level information: The cohort had 12 to 13 adenocarcinoma, 2 squamous cell and 1 small cell patients. Findings and caveats of the study: Compared with tumor, normal lung showed significantly lower TCR diversity. Top 100 clones took a larger repertoire share in normal lung.

About this clonotype: Its matching antigen is unknown.

A modified ARM-PCR protocol with three rounds of nested PCR amplified TCRbeta. Each CDR3 protein gets one entry after TCRdb re-called the multiplex PCR reads with MiXCR. The sample carries roughly 150,000 distinct CDR3 sequences, roughly 66% recorded once. No cell sorting was done before RNA was extracted from the tissue. Newly diagnosed lung cancer patients had thoracic surgery in China, August–late 2014, without prior chemotherapy. The germline gives CDR1 DFQATT, CDR2 SNEGSKA (reference sequence). The CDR3 is 13 residues long. The chain carries TRBV20-1 and TRBJ1-2, with 11 bases that match TRBD1. This clonotype originated in a man aged 55-75 years with small cell lung cancer. The sequenced material came from lung tumor tissue. For the CDR3, the DNA is TGCAGCTTTGGGACAGGGGGTAACTATGGCTACACCTTC. The encoded protein is CSFGTGGNYGYTF.